What follows are 31 T cell receptor beta chains derived from one specimen sequenced in a study of vaccination effects on CD4 cells after COVID-19 (dated by TCRdb to between 2021 and 2023). Library generation was performed with the immunoSEQ multiplex PCR assay. TCRdb stores this immuneACCESS table with in-frame sequences only. Part of the clones is absent; in the studies checked, under half of the shortfall reflects unresolved V genes, and no reason is known for the rest. The sample yields more than 50,000 clones; roughly 80% were counted once. Around 2.9% of the sample lies in the top ten. After around eleven days of culture, CD4+ T cells were isolated with the EasySep CD4+ T cell isolation kit. These receptors have no identified antigens. Sequenced material: CD4+ T cells from PBMCs cultured without peptide, taken before COVID-19 vaccination. Receptors were obtained from a human donor who received a COVID-19 vaccine.

Here the CDR3 reads CASSLARGPGAEAFF. The CDR3 bases are TGTGCCAGCAGCTTAGCACGGGGCCCAGGCGCTGAAGCTTTCTTT. The chain is built from TRBV7-2 and TRBJ1-1; TRBD1 is a possible D gene (5 bases). CDR3 length: 15 residues. The germline V gene encodes CDR1 SGHTA and CDR2 FQGNSA. Trimming left V 0 bases short and J 6 bases short, with 14 bases between.

The chain recombines TRBV4-3 with TRBJ1-5; D ambiguous. The CDR3 spans 16 residues. Per germline, CDR1 LGHNA and CDR2 YSLEER. Trimming pared 0 bases from V and 7 bases from J, leaving 16 bases between. The CDR3 bases are TGCGCCAGCAGCCAAGAAATTAGTAGGTTCGGACAGCCCCAGCATTTT. Its translation is CASSQEISRFGQPQHF.

The chain recombines TRBV4-3 with TRBJ2-2, with 9 positions matching TRBD1. V lost 1 base, J lost 0 bases, and 0 bases stayed unmatched. Germline-derived CDR1 and CDR2 are LGHNA and YSLEER. The CDR3 has 16 amino acids. The CDR3 DNA reads as TGCGCCAGCAGCCAAGGGACAGGGGCGAACACCGGGGAGCTGTTTTTT. Amino acid sequence: CASSQGTGANTGELFF.

The chain couples TRBV7-3 to TRBJ2-1; D is undetermined. Between the trimmed V and J ends, which lost 5 bases and 2 bases, there was a span of 10 bases. CDR1 and CDR2 (germline): SGHTA, FQGTGA. The CDR3 spans 14 residues. The DNA of the CDR3 is TGTGCCAGCAGCCCCAGTCCGACCTACAATGAGCAGTTCTTC. This encodes CASSPSPTYNEQFF.

This clone was recorded only once. The chain uses TRBV6-4 and TRBJ1-4, with D perhaps TRBD1 (6 bases). Per the germline V gene, CDR1 is MRHNA and CDR2 is SNTAGT. The CDR3 contains 16 residues. V lost 11 bases and J 7 bases, leaving 26 bases between the germline ends. Written as DNA, the CDR3 is TGTGCCGGCGAGCACCCCTGGGGGCAGAAGGGTGAAAAACTGTTTTTT. Translated, it gives CAGEHPWGQKGEKLFF.

The chain joins TRBV7-9 to TRBJ1-1, with D unclear. Trimming left V 2 bases short and J 2 bases short, with 9 bases between. The CDR3 contains 14 residues. Germline CDR1 SEHNR, CDR2 FQNEAQ (reference sequence). The DNA for the CDR3 is TGTGCCAGCAGCTTAACGAACAGTAACACTGAAGCTTTCTTT. This sequence encodes CASSLTNSNTEAFF.

This chain links TRBV7-9 with TRBJ1-3; unclear D gene. The CDR3 totals 15 residues. Trimming pared 1 base from V and 2 bases from J, leaving 9 bases between. Germline CDR1 reads SEHNR; CDR2 reads FQNEAQ (reference sequence). CDR3 DNA: TGTGCCAGCAGCTTAGTGGCGACTCCTGGAAACACCATATATTTT. It encodes CASSLVATPGNTIYF.

V gene TRBV18 combines with J gene TRBJ2-5; D is perhaps TRBD1 (5 bases). The CDR3 runs to 14 residues. Germline values: CDR1 KGHSH, CDR2 LQKENI. Trimming took 2 bases from V and 4 from J, leaving 11 bases between them. CDR3 nucleotide sequence: TGTGCCAGCTCACCAAGGGGTTCGGGAGAGACCCAGTACTTC. It yields the protein CASSPRGSGETQYF.

With respect to this clone: The sample holds other DNA sequences that translate to the same CDR3. The J gene is TRBJ1-1, the V gene TRBV12-3 or TRBV12-4; weak D call: TRBD1 (5 bases). This CDR3 is 13 amino acids long. Trimming pared 2 bases from V and 5 bases from J, leaving 9 bases between. CDR3 in DNA: TGTGCCAGCAGTTTATCCCGGGGGACTGAAGCTTTCTTT. As protein: CASSLSRGTEAFF.

CDR3: CASSLGQNQPQHF. The CDR3 DNA is TGTGCCAGCAGTTTAGGGCAGAATCAGCCCCAGCATTTT. This chain joins TRBV12-3 or TRBV12-4 and TRBJ1-5, with unresolved D. CDR3 length: 13 residues. V lost 1 base and J 4 bases, leaving 5 bases between the germline ends.

The chain joins TRBV7-6 to TRBJ1-1, with TRBD1 matching over 7 bases. The CDR3 has 16 residues. Germline CDR1 is SGHVS and CDR2 is FNYEAQ. J gave up 5 bases and V 1 base, and 10 bases lay outside the gene matches. The CDR3 DNA reads as TGTGCCAGCAGCTTAGAGCAGGGGGGGGTTCGGACTGAAGCTTTCTTT. This translates into CASSLEQGGVRTEAFF.

The V call is TRBV11-2, the J call TRBJ2-6, with 11 positions matching TRBD1. Germline CDR1 and CDR2: SGHAT and FQNNGV. The CDR3 loop spans 18 amino acids. V shed 5 bases and J 4 bases; nucleotides not matched to a gene: 10. The CDR3 DNA reads TGTGCCAGCAGCCCCCGGGACAGGGGGTTTTCCGGGGCCAACGTCCTGACTTTC. Translated: CASSPRDRGFSGANVLTF. Using reference TRBV11-2 and TRBJ2-6 for the parts outside the CDR3, the full variable domain is EAGVAQSPRYKIIEKRQSVAFWCNPISGHATLYWYQQILGQGPKLLIQFQNNGVVDDSQLPKDRFSAERLKGVDSTLKIQPAKLEDSAVYLCASSPRDRGFSGANVLTFGAGSRLTVL.

The genes are TRBV19 and TRBJ2-6; D is uncertain. The CDR3 is 15 amino acids. CDR1 is LNHDA, CDR2 SQIVND, per germline (reference sequence). The V end lost 1 base, the J end lost 2 bases, and 6 bases lay between the germline ends. CDR3 residues: CASSIGAAGANVLTF. CDR3 nucleotides: TGTGCCAGTAGTATAGGTGCGGCTGGGGCCAACGTCCTGACTTTC.

This chain joins TRBV11-2 and TRBJ1-3; D gene unclear. Trimming stripped 5 bases from V and 0 bases from J, with 20 bases between. The CDR3 is 18 amino acids. Germline V CDR1 and CDR2: SGHAT, FQNNGV. The CDR3 loop reads CASSARALSTYSGNTIYF. The CDR3 region has the DNA TGTGCCAGCAGCGCGAGGGCACTTTCAACCTACTCTGGAAACACCATATATTTT.

The chain carries TRBV24-1 and TRBJ2-1, with 11 positions matching TRBD1. The CDR3 runs 15 residues. The germline CDR1 and CDR2 sequences are KGHDR and SFDVKD. Trimming at V came to 9 bases and at J to 7 bases, leaving 10 bases not matched to a gene. The CDR3 sequence is CATSSPGQGGNEQFF. The CDR3 nucleotides read TGTGCCACCTCTTCACCGGGACAGGGGGGGAATGAGCAGTTCTTC.

This rearrangement joins TRBV5-1 to TRBJ2-3, with 11 bases lining up with TRBD2. From germline, CDR1 is SGHRS and CDR2 YFSETQ. There are 15 residues in the CDR3. V was clipped by 3 bases and J by 4 bases; unmatched bases: 4. The CDR3 region has the DNA TGCGCCAGCAGCTCCTTAGCGGGGGGGCCAGATACGCAGTATTTT. Residues: CASSSLAGGPDTQYF.

This clone has just one count. The chain couples TRBV3-1 (or the pseudogene TRBV3-2) to TRBJ2-3, with 8 bases that match TRBD2. With 2 bases clipped from V and 6 bases from J, the junction kept 7 bases outside the gene matches. CDR3 length: 15 amino acids. Germline CDR1 is LGHDT and CDR2 is YNNKEL (reference sequence). The CDR3 nucleotides are TGTGCCAGCAGCCAACCGGGGGGGCGATCTGATACGCAGTATTTT. Amino acids: CASSQPGGRSDTQYF.

The rearrangement links TRBV9 to TRBJ1-3; no firm D call. The CDR3 spans 17 residues. Germline CDR1 and CDR2: SGDLS and YYNGEE. Trimming took 3 bases from V and 0 from J, leaving 16 bases between them. Written as DNA, the CDR3 is TGTGCCAGCAGCGCCCACTCGACTTCCTACTCTGGAAACACCATATATTTT. This encodes CASSAHSTSYSGNTIYF. The full variable domain, with the rest looked up from reference TRBV9 and TRBJ1-3, is DSGVTQTPKHLITATGQRVTLRCSPRSGDLSVYWYQQSLDQGLQFLIQYYNGEERAKGNILERFSAQQFPDLHSELNLSSLELGDSALYFCASSAHSTSYSGNTIYFGEGSWLTVV.

The chain joins TRBV7-8 to TRBJ2-2; 8 bases agree with TRBD1. Germline lookup yields CDR1 SGHVS and CDR2 FQNEAQ. The CDR3 extends over 14 amino acids. J was trimmed by 0 bases and V by 9 bases; bases with no gene match: 3. CDR3 protein: CASRGQANTGELFF. Written as DNA, the CDR3 is TGTGCCAGTCGGGGACAGGCGAACACCGGGGAGCTGTTTTTT. The complete variable domain, with remaining parts taken from reference TRBV7-8 and TRBJ2-2, reads GAGVSQSPRYKVAKRGQDVALRCDPISGHVSLFWYQQALGQGPEFLTYFQNEAQLDKSGLPSDRFFAERPEGSVSTLKIQRTQQEDSAVYLCASRGQANTGELFFGEGSRLTVL.

This chain joins TRBV7-2 and TRBJ1-4; weak D call: TRBD1 (6 bases). The V end lost 2 bases, the J end lost 8 bases, and 12 bases lay between the germline ends. The CDR3 is 14 amino acids. Germline lookup yields CDR1 SGHTA and CDR2 FQGNSA. The CDR3 spells CASSLSAGTEKLFF. The CDR3 DNA follows: TGTGCCAGCAGCTTATCTGCCGGGACAGAAAAACTGTTTTTT.

The genes are TRBV7-9 and TRBJ1-6; D gene ambiguous. Looked up from germline, CDR1 is SEHNR and CDR2 is FQNEAQ (reference sequence). Between the trimmed V and J ends, which lost 2 bases and 7 bases, there was a span of 6 bases. This CDR3 is built from 13 residues. CDR3 DNA: TGTGCCAGCAGCTTAAGGTTGAATTCACCCCTCCACTTT. This translates into CASSLRLNSPLHF.

The table lists this clone with a few counts. The V call is TRBV5-5, the J call TRBJ1-1; the D is unclear. There are 14 residues in the CDR3. V lost 4 bases and J 0 bases, leaving 10 bases between the germline ends. Germline V CDR1 and CDR2: SGHKS, YYEKEE (reference sequence). The CDR3 DNA reads TGTGCCAGCAGCCAGTCAGGCCTGAACACTGAAGCTTTCTTT. This encodes CASSQSGLNTEAFF.

The J gene is TRBJ2-6, the V gene TRBV30; D not certain. The CDR3 runs 14 residues. The V and J ends lost 1 base and 0 bases respectively, with 4 bases between them. Germline CDR1 GTSNPN, CDR2 SVGIG (reference sequence). CDR3 in DNA: TGTGCCTGGAGTGGAGGCTCTGGGGCCAACGTCCTGACTTTC. The encoded protein is CAWSGGSGANVLTF.

This clone was counted between two and nine times. CDR3 coding DNA: TGTGCCAGCAGTGAACAACAGGGCGACACTGAAGCTTTCTTT. Its protein is CASSEQQGDTEAFF. The genes are TRBV2 and TRBJ1-1, with D tentatively TRBD1 (6 bases). Trimming took off 2 bases at V and 3 bases at J, with 10 bases between the two ends. CDR1 is SNHLY, CDR2 FYNNEI, per germline. The length of the CDR3 is 14 residues.

The chain employs TRBV21-1 and TRBJ2-2; the table names TRBD2, a call not compared with the DNA. TRBV21-1 represents a pseudogene. The CDR3 has 19 amino acids. In DNA, the CDR3 is TGTGCCAGCAGCAAAAAAGGGCTAGCGGGGGGTGGAGGGACCGGGGAGCTGTTTTTT. Translating gives CASSKKGLAGGGGTGELFF.

J is TRBJ2-2 and V is TRBV28; D perhaps matches TRBD1 (6 bases). This CDR3 is 16 amino acids long. The V end lost 5 bases, the J end lost 4 bases, and 17 bases lay between the germline ends. Germline V lookup: CDR1 MDHEN, CDR2 SYDVKM. CDR3 sequence: CASSRATGSSTGELFF. The CDR3 DNA reads as TGTGCCAGCAGTAGGGCTACAGGGTCTAGCACCGGGGAGCTGTTTTTT.

The J gene is TRBJ1-5, the V gene TRBV19, with a tentative D call TRBD1 (6 bases). V lost 5 bases and J 3 bases, leaving 17 bases between the germline ends. CDR1 and CDR2 (germline): LNHDA, SQIVND (reference sequence). The CDR3 is 16 amino acids. This CDR3 reads CASSPAPGVTNQPQHF. In DNA, the CDR3 is TGTGCCAGTAGTCCCGCCCCAGGGGTAACCAATCAGCCCCAGCATTTT.

The chain uses TRBV7-8 and TRBJ1-1, with D possibly TRBD1 on 6 matching bases. The germline CDR1 and CDR2 sequences are SGHVS and FQNEAQ. The ends were cut back, 5 bases at V and 5 bases at J, with 18 bases in the middle. The length of the CDR3 is 15 residues. The chain's CDR3 is CASSTQGSKATEAFF. CDR3 sequence (DNA): TGTGCCAGCAGCACCCAGGGGAGCAAGGCAACTGAAGCTTTCTTT.

The J gene is TRBJ1-5, the V gene TRBV29-1; D unresolved. The CDR3 loop spans 16 amino acids. Trimming pared 4 bases from V and 0 bases from J, leaving 16 bases between. Germline CDR1 and CDR2: SQVTM and ANQGSEA. The CDR3 loop reads CSVGGVGSNSNQPQHF. The CDR3 DNA reads TGCAGCGTTGGTGGCGTAGGCAGCAATAGCAATCAGCCCCAGCATTTT.

The J gene is TRBJ2-2, the V gene TRBV18, with D unresolved. The CDR3 covers 14 residues. The germline gives CDR1 KGHSH, CDR2 LQKENI. Trimming left V 0 bases short and J 4 bases short, with 6 bases between. As DNA, the CDR3 is TGTGCCAGCTCACCACCCTGGGCCACCGGGGAGCTGTTTTTT. This translates into CASSPPWATGELFF.

This clone was observed a handful of times. The chain carries TRBV9 and TRBJ1-3; D is possibly TRBD1 (5 bases). CDR1 SGDLS and CDR2 YYNGEE come from the germline V gene. The V end lost 3 bases, the J end lost 0 bases, and 16 bases lay between the germline ends. The CDR3 runs to 17 residues. This chain's CDR3 is CASSGQLTTFSGNTIYF. The CDR3 nucleotides are TGTGCCAGCAGCGGACAGCTCACTACTTTCTCTGGAAACACCATATATTTT.